This TCR beta chain appears in the sequencing data of a study of naive and memory T cell subsets. Overall study results and limits: TCR counts from RNA may reflect activation-linked expression changes. Over 85% of naive TCR sequences appeared only once after error correction, unlike memory subsets.

The V and J ends lost 3 bases and 0 bases respectively, with 3 bases between them. The germline V gene encodes CDR1 SGHAT and CDR2 FQNNGV. The CDR3 has 13 amino acids. Two oligonucleotides, mixed equimolar, formed the beta constant-region primer covering TRBC1 and TRBC2. Nested alpha and beta constant-region primers with the SP2 primer drove four PCR rounds on ligated cDNA. MiXCR, run by TCRdb on the UMI-ligation and nested PCR reads, gives a single entry per CDR3 protein. The sample includes around 30,000 distinct CDR3 sequences, approximately 17% of them seen just once. This clonotype was found a few times. Its antigen is unknown.

The chain combines TRBV11-2 with TRBJ1-5; the D is unclear. The sequenced sample consisted of effector memory CD4+ T cells from blood. Documented subset: effector memory, CD45RA- CD27-. The sequence derives from a human donor in good health. CDR3 sequence reads: CASSLSSNQPQHF. CDR3 nucleotides: TGTGCCAGCAGCTTGAGTAGCAATCAGCCCCAGCATTTT.